This T cell receptor beta chain derives from a study of cytomegalovirus exposure and HLA in healthy donors. With V trimmed by 2 bases and J by 7 bases, 16 bases remained unmatched. CDR1 is MGHDK, CDR2 SYGVNS, per germline. The length of the CDR3 is 17 residues. This clone occurred once. What it binds is not known. Amplification used 60 Vbeta primers and 13 Jbeta primers. Only in-frame clones appear in the TCRdb table, and some are missing; sequencing was by immunoSEQ multiplex PCR. There are 110,000 or so clones in the sample; about 72% occur only once, and approximately 16% lies in the top ten. Study-level findings and limits: Specific recognition of CMV antigens was confirmed in vitro for a few chains (all CMV-associated). Presence/absence analyses rested on an assumption that sequencing depth was roughly uniform across donors. Earlier results showed most TCR beta V segments being productive about 90% or about 30% of the time.

Material: PBMCs. The sequence was obtained from a man aged 50 or older in good health and CMV-seropositive. The chain has TRBV25-1 and TRBJ2-7; 8 bases align to TRBD2. The CDR3 DNA reads as TGTGCCAGCAGTGAAACGGCAGGGTCCGGGACTAGGGAAGAGCAGTACTTC. It codes for CASSETAGSGTREEQYF.